The 21 T cell receptor beta chains in this list originate from one sample, sequenced in a study of shared T cell receptors in the human thymus. Using immunoSEQ multiplex PCR, the repertoire was profiled, and TCRdb retains in-frame clones only, with some absent. The sample consists of 540,000 or so clones, 75% to 85% of them appearing once. This same sample was also part of a study on human thymus T cells.

The material sequenced was thymocytes. These receptors all come from a boy in the first two years of life with a congenital heart defect.

The V and J genes are TRBV5-1 and TRBJ1-4, with TRBD1 matching over 9 bases. The CDR3 consists of 14 residues. The germline gives CDR1 SGHRS, CDR2 YFSETQ. V was pared by 3 bases and J by 8 bases, with 5 bases of the junction left unmatched. In nucleotides, the CDR3 is TGCGCCAGCAGCTCGGGACAGGGAGGGGAAAAACTGTTTTTT. Amino acid sequence: CASSSGQGGEKLFF.

J is TRBJ2-3 and V is TRBV11-3, with 7 bases aligning to TRBD1. From germline, CDR1 is SGHNT and CDR2 YENEEA. V lost 4 bases to trimming and J lost 5 bases; unmatched junction nucleotides: 21. This CDR3 spans 19 amino acids. The CDR3 reads CASSSGQPEPLRRRDTQYF. CDR3 nucleotide sequence: TGTGCCAGCAGCTCGGGACAGCCCGAACCCCTACGGCGTAGAGATACGCAGTATTTT.

The chain uses TRBV15 and TRBJ2-5, with 7 bases identical to TRBD2. J lost 5 bases, V lost 5 bases, and 8 bases had no gene match. This CDR3 contains 14 residues. Germline V gene data show CDR1 as LNHNV and CDR2 as YYDKDF (reference sequence). The CDR3, as DNA: TGTGCCACCAGCGGAATGGCCGGGGGGGAGACCCAGTACTTC. This gives the protein CATSGMAGGETQYF.

This clone was seen just once. The rearrangement joins TRBV7-8 to TRBJ2-7, with 15 bases matching TRBD2. The germline gives CDR1 SGHVS, CDR2 FQNEAQ. CDR3 length equals 17 residues. Unmatched junction bases numbered 5, after V lost 3 bases and J lost 2 bases. Here the CDR3 reads CASSFGLAGGATYEQYF. DNA of the CDR3: TGTGCCAGCAGCTTCGGACTAGCGGGAGGGGCGACCTACGAGCAGTACTTC. Drawing the rest from reference TRBV7-8 and TRBJ2-7, the complete variable domain is GAGVSQSPRYKVAKRGQDVALRCDPISGHVSLFWYQQALGQGPEFLTYFQNEAQLDKSGLPSDRFFAERPEGSVSTLKIQRTQQEDSAVYLCASSFGLAGGATYEQYFGPGTRLTVT.

The chain links TRBV4-3 to TRBJ2-3, with no clear D. Trimming cost V 0 bases and J 0 bases, with 13 bases left between them. Germline V gene sequence: CDR1 LGHNA, CDR2 YSLEER. This CDR3 region has 17 residues. CDR3 sequence: CASSQDMRRRSTDTQYF. The CDR3 DNA follows: TGCGCCAGCAGCCAAGACATGCGGCGGCGAAGCACAGATACGCAGTATTTT.

This clone was counted a few times. This chain uses TRBV15 with TRBJ2-5; 7 nucleotides agree with TRBD1. The CDR3 has 14 amino acids. CDR1 is LNHNV, CDR2 YYDKDF, per germline (reference sequence). The V and J ends lost 3 bases and 5 bases, in that order; junction bases with no gene match: 6. The CDR3 DNA is TGTGCCACCAGCAGCTACAGGGGCGGGGAGACCCAGTACTTC. Its protein product is CATSSYRGGETQYF.

The V call is TRBV27, the J call TRBJ2-3; 10 bases match TRBD2. The CDR3 totals 14 residues. The V gene's germline CDR1 is MNHEY and CDR2 SMNVEV (reference sequence). V was clipped by 4 bases and J by 5 bases; unmatched bases: 3. DNA of the CDR3: TGTGCCAGCAGTTCTAGCGGGAGCGTAGATACGCAGTATTTT. Its protein is CASSSSGSVDTQYF.

V and J are TRBV19 and TRBJ2-1; 12 bases align to TRBD2. V trimming: 4 bases; J trimming: 6 bases; junction bases outside the gene matches: 1. The CDR3 sequence is 14 residues long. CDR1 and CDR2 (germline): LNHDA, SQIVND (reference sequence). The CDR3 here is CASSTSGRGNEQFF. The CDR3 coding sequence is TGTGCCAGTAGTACTAGCGGGAGGGGCAATGAGCAGTTCTTC.

CDR3 in amino acids: CSVVTWEGPYNEQFF. As DNA, the CDR3 is TGCAGCGTTGTAACATGGGAGGGCCCTTACAATGAGCAGTTCTTC. This chain uses TRBV29-1 with TRBJ2-1, with 7 nucleotides matching TRBD2. Looked up from germline, CDR1 is SQVTM and CDR2 is ANQGSEA. The CDR3 loop spans 15 amino acids. J gave up 4 bases and V 4 bases, and 10 bases lay outside the gene matches.

The chain recombines TRBV27 with TRBJ1-1, with 7 bases lining up with TRBD1. In germline, CDR1 is MNHEY, CDR2 SMNVEV (reference sequence). V shed 6 bases and J 3 bases; nucleotides not matched to a gene: 10. This CDR3 contains 15 residues. The CDR3 loop reads CASRPRDSADTEAFF. The CDR3 bases are TGTGCCAGCAGGCCCCGGGACAGTGCAGACACTGAAGCTTTCTTT.

The chain employs TRBV6-1 and TRBJ2-5; TRBD2 is a possible D gene (6 bases). The CDR3 consists of 13 residues. Germline V gene data show CDR1 as MNHNS and CDR2 as SASEGT. V lost 5 bases, J lost 1 base, and 8 bases lay in between. The CDR3 DNA follows: TGTGCCAGCAGTCGCGGGGTCCAAGAGACCCAGTACTTC. Amino acids: CASSRGVQETQYF.

The chain carries TRBV10-3 and TRBJ2-3; D gene ambiguous. Germline V CDR1 and CDR2: ENHRY, SYGVKD. The CDR3 is 15 residues long. The V and J ends lost 3 bases and 1 base respectively, with 11 bases between them. The chain's CDR3 is CAISEVQARTDTQYF. CDR3 in DNA: TGTGCCATCAGTGAAGTCCAGGCCCGCACAGATACGCAGTATTTT.

This clone is a singleton in its sample. This chain links TRBV12-5 with TRBJ2-3, with 9 bases identical to TRBD1. Germline-derived CDR1 and CDR2 are LGHNT and FRNRAP. The CDR3 has 15 amino acids. J gave up 0 bases and V 11 bases, and 9 bases lay outside the gene matches. CDR3: CASQGARVSTDTQYF. The CDR3 DNA is TGTGCTTCACAGGGGGCGCGGGTTAGCACAGATACGCAGTATTTT.

The chain is built from TRBV27 and TRBJ2-7, with a possible D match to TRBD2 (5 bases). Germline-derived CDR1 and CDR2 are MNHEY and SMNVEV (reference sequence). The germline V and J ends were trimmed by 0 bases and 6 bases, with 15 bases remaining between them. There are 15 residues in the CDR3. CDR3: CASSLSRQSRGEQYF. CDR3 sequence (DNA): TGTGCCAGCAGTTTATCCCGGCAGTCCCGGGGCGAGCAGTACTTC.

The CDR3 DNA reads TGTGCCACCAGCAGAGCCAAGCGGGAGGGCCTCTACGAGCAGTACTTC. Amino acids: CATSRAKREGLYEQYF. The J gene is TRBJ2-5, the V gene TRBV15, with 10 bases fitting TRBD2. The last part of the DNA fits TRBJ2-7 better; the J call may be wrong. Looked up from germline, CDR1 is LNHNV and CDR2 is YYDKDF (reference sequence). The CDR3 runs 16 residues.

The chain uses TRBV28 and TRBJ2-7; TRBD1 matches 8 bases. Germline assignment: CDR1 MDHEN and CDR2 SYDVKM. The CDR3 consists of 12 residues. V shed 5 bases, J shed 6 bases, and the junction held 3 bases outside the gene matches. The CDR3, as DNA: TGTGCCAGCAGTACAGGGGGGAGCGAGCAGTACTTC. This translates into CASSTGGSEQYF.

The CDR3 loop is CASSDPEGQGRSYTF. The CDR3 region has the DNA TGTGCCAGCAGTGATCCGGAGGGCCAGGGCCGGAGCTACACCTTC. The V call is TRBV25-1, the J call TRBJ1-2; TRBD1 might be the D (5 bases). Trimming left V 3 bases short and J 9 bases short, with 20 bases between. From germline, CDR1 is MGHDK and CDR2 SYGVNS. This CDR3 is built from 15 residues.

The chain is built from TRBV11-2 and TRBJ2-7; D perhaps matches TRBD2 (6 bases). With 5 bases removed from V and 6 bases from J, the gap between germline ends came to 11 bases. The CDR3 covers 12 residues. The germline CDR1 and CDR2 sequences are SGHAT and FQNNGV. The CDR3 loop reads CASSPRLGEQYF. CDR3 in DNA: TGTGCCAGCAGCCCCCGACTAGGCGAGCAGTACTTC.

Turning to this clone: One junction end disagrees with the germline gene, perhaps due to a read error. Here the CDR3 reads CASSYPIGGGVRGYAF. The CDR3 nucleotides read TGTGCCAGCAGTTACCCTATCGGGGGAGGGGTTAGGGGCTACGCCTTC. The chain employs TRBV6-5 and TRBJ1-2; D might be TRBD1 (5 bases). This CDR3 has 16 residues. The germline V gene has CDR1 MNHEY and CDR2 SVGAGI.

This clone was counted only a few times. V and J are TRBV4-2 and TRBJ2-7, with no clear D. The CDR3 extends over 14 amino acids. Trimming pared 0 bases from V and 3 bases from J, leaving 9 bases between. The V gene's germline CDR1 is LGHNA and CDR2 YNFKEQ. Here the CDR3 reads CASSQDPPGYEQYF. The CDR3 DNA is TGTGCCAGCAGCCAAGACCCGCCGGGCTACGAGCAGTACTTC.

The chain employs TRBV2 and TRBJ2-7, with a weak D call TRBD2 (5 bases). V shed 5 bases and J shed 2 bases, with 19 bases lying between them. The CDR3 totals 16 residues. Germline V gives CDR1 SNHLY, CDR2 FYNNEI. The CDR3 loop is CASSPPGTAGTYEQYF. The CDR3 DNA reads as TGTGCCAGCAGTCCGCCGGGAACCGCCGGAACCTACGAGCAGTACTTC. Supplemented by reference TRBV2 and TRBJ2-7, the full variable domain reads EPEVTQTPSHQVTQMGQEVILRCVPISNHLYFYWYRQILGQKVEFLVSFYNNEISEKSEIFDDQFSVERPDGSNFTLKIRSTKLEDSAMYFCASSPPGTAGTYEQYFGPGTRLTVT.